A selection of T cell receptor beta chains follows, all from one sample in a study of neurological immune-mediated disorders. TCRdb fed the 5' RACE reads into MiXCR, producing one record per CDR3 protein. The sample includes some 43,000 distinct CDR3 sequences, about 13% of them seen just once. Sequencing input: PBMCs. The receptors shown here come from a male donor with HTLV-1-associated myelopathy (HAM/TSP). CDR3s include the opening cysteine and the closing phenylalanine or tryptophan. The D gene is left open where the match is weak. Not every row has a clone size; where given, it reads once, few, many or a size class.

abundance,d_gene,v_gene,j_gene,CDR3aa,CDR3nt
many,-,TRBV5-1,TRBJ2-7,CASSLLARPYEQYF,TGCGCCAGCAGCTTGTTAGCCAGACCTTACGAGCAGTACTTC
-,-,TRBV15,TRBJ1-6,CATSRDQISNSPLHF,TGTGCCACCAGCAGGGATCAGATATCTAATTCACCCCTCCACTTT
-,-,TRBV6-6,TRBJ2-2,CASSQLRDGGGELFF,TGTGCCAGCAGCCAACTTCGGGACGGCGGCGGGGAGCTGTTTTTT
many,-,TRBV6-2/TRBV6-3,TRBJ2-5,CASSYFQETQYF,TGTGCCAGCAGTTACTTCCAAGAGACCCAGTACTTC
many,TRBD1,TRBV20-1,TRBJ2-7,CSAPRTGLDEQYF,TGCAGTGCTCCCCGGACAGGGTTAGACGAGCAGTACTTC
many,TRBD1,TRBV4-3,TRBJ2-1,CASSQDYAVITQGNEQFF,TGCGCCAGCAGCCAAGATTATGCGGTCATCACACAGGGGAATGAGCAGTTCTTC
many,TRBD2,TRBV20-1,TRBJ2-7,CSARALPQLAGYEQYF,TGCAGTGCTAGAGCCCTCCCCCAGCTAGCGGGTTACGAGCAGTACTTC
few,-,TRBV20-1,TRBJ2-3,CSALGGARDTQCF,TGCAGTGCCCTTGGGGGGGCGAGAGATACGCAGTGTTTT
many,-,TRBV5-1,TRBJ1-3,CASSEGFGNTIYF,TGCGCCAGCAGCGAAGGATTTGGAAACACCATATATTTT
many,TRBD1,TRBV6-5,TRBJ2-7,CASKTGWPLYEQYF,TGTGCCAGCAAGACAGGGTGGCCCCTTTACGAGCAGTACTTC
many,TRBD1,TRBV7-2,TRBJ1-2,CASSLTPGQGAGYTF,TGTGCCAGCAGCTTAACGCCGGGACAGGGGGCTGGCTACACCTTC
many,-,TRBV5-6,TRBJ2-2,CASSLWAPNTGELFF,TGTGCCAGCAGCTTGTGGGCACCGAACACCGGGGAGCTGTTTTTT
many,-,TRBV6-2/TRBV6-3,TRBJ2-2,CASSSFPTGTGELFF,TGTGCCAGCAGTTCATTCCCAACGGGGACCGGGGAGCTGTTTTTT
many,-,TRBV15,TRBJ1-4,CATSNELATNEKLFF,TGTGCCACCAGCAACGAACTAGCAACTAATGAAAAACTGTTTTTT
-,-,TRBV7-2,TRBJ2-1,CASSPYGEQFF,TGTGCCAGCAGCCCTTATGGCGAGCAGTTCTTC
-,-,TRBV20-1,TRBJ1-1,CSAREPMVRPTTEAFF,TGCAGTGCTAGAGAACCGATGGTCAGGCCTACCACTGAAGCTTTCTTT
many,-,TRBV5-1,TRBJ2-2,CASSPTGGPKNTGELFF,TGCGCCAGCAGCCCGACCGGGGGACCAAAGAACACCGGGGAGCTGTTTTTT
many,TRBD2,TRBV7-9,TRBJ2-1,CASSLAPRGELHNEQFF,TGTGCCAGCAGCTTAGCCCCTCGGGGGGAACTACACAATGAGCAGTTCTTC
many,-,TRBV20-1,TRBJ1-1,CSARRGLNTEAFF,TGCAGTGCTAGACGTGGGTTGAACACTGAAGCTTTCTTT
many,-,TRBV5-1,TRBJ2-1,CASSLERSYNEQFF,TGCGCCAGCAGCTTGGAGCGGTCCTACAATGAGCAGTTCTTC
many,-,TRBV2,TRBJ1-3,CASSSYSGNTIYF,TGTGCCAGCAGTAGTTACTCTGGAAACACCATATATTTT
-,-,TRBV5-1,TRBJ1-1,CASSLESGVGTEAFF,TGCGCCAGCAGCTTGGAGTCAGGGGTAGGAACTGAAGCTTTCTTT
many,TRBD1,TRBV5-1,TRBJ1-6,CASSDGTGNSPLHF,TGCGCCAGCAGCGATGGGACAGGGAACTCACCCCTCCACTTT
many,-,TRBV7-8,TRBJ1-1,CASSLTPQGPLTEAFF,TGTGCCAGCAGCTTAACCCCACAGGGTCCGTTGACTGAAGCTTTCTTT
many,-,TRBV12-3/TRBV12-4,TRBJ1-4,CASRPQGFNEKLFF,TGTGCCAGCAGGCCACAGGGCTTTAATGAAAAACTGTTTTTT
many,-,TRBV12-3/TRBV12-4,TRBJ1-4,CASSLLGGRNEKLFF,TGTGCCAGCAGTTTATTGGGGGGACGGAATGAAAAACTGTTTTTT
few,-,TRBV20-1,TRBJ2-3,CSATSGGPSGADTQYF,TGCAGTGCTACCTCGGGGGGCCCTTCGGGGGCAGATACGCAGTATTTT
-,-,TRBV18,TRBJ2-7,CASSPPSRTDYEQYF,TGTGCCAGCTCACCACCGAGTAGGACAGACTACGAGCAGTACTTC
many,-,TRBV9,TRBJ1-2,CASRPPLTEDYGYTF,TGTGCCAGCCGCCCTCCACTGACGGAGGACTATGGCTACACCTTC
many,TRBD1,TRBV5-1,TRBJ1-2,CASSLDGTGGISYTF,TGCGCCAGCAGCTTGGACGGAACAGGGGGTATCAGCTACACCTTC
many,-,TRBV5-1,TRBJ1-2,CASSFERTRNGYTF,TGCGCCAGCAGCTTCGAGCGAACCCGAAATGGCTACACCTTC
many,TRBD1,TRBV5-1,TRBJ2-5,CASSPGSGTGSWETQYF,TGCGCCAGCAGCCCTGGCTCGGGGACAGGGTCTTGGGAGACCCAGTACTTC
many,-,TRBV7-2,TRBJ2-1,CASSLLRPGTTYNEQFF,TGTGCCAGCAGCTTACTGAGGCCCGGGACAACCTACAATGAGCAGTTCTTC
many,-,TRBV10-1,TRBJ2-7,CASSESGRDYEQYF,TGCGCCAGCAGTGAGAGTGGCAGGGACTACGAGCAGTACTTC
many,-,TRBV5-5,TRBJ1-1,CASSFGSSFSNTEAFF,TGTGCCAGCAGCTTCGGGAGCTCCTTTTCGAACACTGAAGCTTTCTTT
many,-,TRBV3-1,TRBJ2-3,CASSQDRNTQYF,TGTGCCAGCAGCCAAGATCGGAATACGCAGTATTTT
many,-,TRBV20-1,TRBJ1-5,CSARFNSNQPQHF,TGCAGTGCTAGATTTAATAGCAATCAGCCCCAGCATTTT
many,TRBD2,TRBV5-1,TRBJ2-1,CASRRTGTSSDEQFF,TGCGCCAGCAGAAGGACCGGGACTAGCAGCGATGAGCAGTTCTTC
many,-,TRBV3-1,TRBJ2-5,CASSQDPVRGQETQYF,TGTGCCAGCAGCCAAGATCCGGTGAGAGGTCAAGAGACCCAGTACTTC
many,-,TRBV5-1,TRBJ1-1,CASSPARGRIDTEAFF,TGCGCCAGCAGCCCGGCCCGGGGAAGGATCGACACTGAAGCTTTCTTT
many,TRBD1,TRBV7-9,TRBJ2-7,CASSQNRGLNEQYF,TGTGCCAGCAGCCAAAACAGGGGGCTAAACGAGCAGTACTTC
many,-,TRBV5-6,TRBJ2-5,CASTRGTLQETQYF,TGTGCCAGCACCCGAGGGACACTCCAAGAGACCCAGTACTTC
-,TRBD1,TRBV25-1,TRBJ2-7,CASSESRAGGEQYF,TGTGCCAGCAGTGAATCTCGGGCAGGGGGCGAGCAGTACTTC
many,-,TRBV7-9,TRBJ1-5,CATSGLSNQPQHF,TGTGCCACCTCAGGGTTAAGCAATCAGCCCCAGCATTTT
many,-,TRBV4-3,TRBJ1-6,CASSQAGGRGSYNSPLHF,TGCGCCAGCAGCCAGGCCGGGGGGAGGGGCTCCTATAATTCACCCCTCCACTTT
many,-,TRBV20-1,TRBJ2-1,CSASGSPSSYNEQFF,TGCAGTGCTAGTGGCAGTCCCAGCTCCTACAATGAGCAGTTCTTC
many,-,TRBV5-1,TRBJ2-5,CASTLTDRSETQYF,TGCGCCAGCACCTTAACCGACAGGTCAGAGACCCAGTACTTC
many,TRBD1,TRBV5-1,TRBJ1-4,CASSLGQGIEKLFF,TGCGCCAGCAGCTTGGGACAGGGAATTGAAAAACTGTTTTTT
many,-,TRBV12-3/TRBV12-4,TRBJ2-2,CASSLGVPGELFF,TGTGCCAGCAGTTTGGGGGTACCCGGGGAGCTGTTTTTT
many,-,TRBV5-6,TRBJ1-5,CASSFMNQPQHF,TGTGCCAGCAGCTTTATGAATCAGCCCCAGCATTTT
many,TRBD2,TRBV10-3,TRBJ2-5,CAISDAGGRQETQYF,TGTGCCATCAGTGATGCGGGGGGGCGGCAAGAGACCCAGTACTTC
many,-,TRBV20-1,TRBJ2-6,CSASVSSGANVLTF,TGCAGTGCTAGTGTTTCTTCTGGGGCCAACGTCCTGACTTTC
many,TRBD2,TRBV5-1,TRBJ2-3,CASSPGTSGNTDTQYF,TGCGCCAGCAGCCCCGGGACTAGCGGAAACACAGATACGCAGTATTTT
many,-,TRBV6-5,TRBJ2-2,CASRRQTNTGELFF,TGTGCCAGCAGGAGACAGACGAACACCGGGGAGCTGTTTTTT